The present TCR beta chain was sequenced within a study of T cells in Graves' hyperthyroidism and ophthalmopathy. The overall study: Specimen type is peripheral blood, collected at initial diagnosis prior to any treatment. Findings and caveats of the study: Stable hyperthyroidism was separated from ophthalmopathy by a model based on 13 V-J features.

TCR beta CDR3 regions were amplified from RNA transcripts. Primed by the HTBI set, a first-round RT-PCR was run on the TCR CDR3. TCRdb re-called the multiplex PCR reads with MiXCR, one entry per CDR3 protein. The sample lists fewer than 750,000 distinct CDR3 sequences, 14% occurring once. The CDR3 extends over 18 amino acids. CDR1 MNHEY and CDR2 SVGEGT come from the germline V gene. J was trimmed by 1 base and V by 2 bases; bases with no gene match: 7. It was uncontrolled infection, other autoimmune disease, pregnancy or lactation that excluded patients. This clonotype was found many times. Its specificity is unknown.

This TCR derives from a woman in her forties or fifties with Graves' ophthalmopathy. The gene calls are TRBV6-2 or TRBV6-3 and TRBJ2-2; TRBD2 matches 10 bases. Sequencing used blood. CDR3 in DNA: TGTGCCAGCAGTTACGTAGTAGCGGGAGGTCTGAACACCGGGGAGCTGTTTTTT. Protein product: CASSYVVAGGLNTGELFF.